In its sample, the clone carrying this TCR beta chain was seen many times. Germline assignment: CDR1 MDHEN and CDR2 SYDVKM. Trimming took off 8 bases at V and 2 bases at J, with 21 bases between the two ends. There are 16 residues in the CDR3. TCR beta CDR3 region amplification was performed from RNA transcripts. The HTBI primer set served for first-round RT-PCR of the TCR CDR3. Each CDR3 protein gets one entry after TCRdb re-called the multiplex PCR reads with MiXCR. The data contain under 600,000 distinct CDR3 sequences, about a sixth of them seen just once; the ten biggest clones take up roughly 3.4%. These data belong to a study of T cells in Graves' hyperthyroidism and ophthalmopathy. Clinical symptoms, serum thyroxine, TRAb, thyroid ultrasound and orbital computed tomography established diagnosis. PBMCs came from 10 ml fresh peripheral blood.

Sequenced sample: blood. The genes are TRBV28 and TRBJ2-5; possible D gene TRBD2, 6 bases. This sequence was found in a woman aged 40 to 55 with Graves' ophthalmopathy. The CDR3 loop reads CASGPAGSGTQETQYF. DNA for the CDR3: TGTGCCAGCGGTCCGGCTGGTAGCGGAACACAAGAGACCCAGTACTTC.